A single sample is the source of the 21 T cell receptor beta chains below, sequenced in a study of CD8+CD57+ T cells in acquired aplastic anemia. TCR beta VDJ and CDR3 profiling used genomic DNA as template. MiXCR, run by TCRdb on the reads, gives a single entry per CDR3 protein. The top ten hold over 25% of the sample, which has about 210,000 distinct CDR3 sequences, approximately 60% seen once. The sequenced sample was sorted CD4+, CD8+, or CD8+CD57+ T cells (not recorded which) from PBMCs. The receptors derive from a human donor in good health.

The V gene is TRBV7-8, the J gene TRBJ2-7; 7 nucleotides line up with TRBD1. The CDR3 runs to 17 residues. Germline CDR1 and CDR2: SGHVS and FQNEAQ. J lost 3 bases, V lost 1 base, and 12 bases had no gene match. CDR3 coding DNA: TGTGCCAGCAGCTTAGAGATAAAGGGGGCTTCCCGCTACGAGCAGTACTTC. It yields the protein CASSLEIKGASRYEQYF.

The chain recombines TRBV4-1 with TRBJ2-7; 12 nucleotides align to TRBD2. The V gene's germline CDR1 is MGHRA and CDR2 YSYEKL. The CDR3 spans 14 residues. Unmatched junction bases numbered 4, after V lost 4 bases and J lost 6 bases. CDR3 amino acids: CASSLRTSGVEQYF. For the CDR3, the DNA is TGCGCCAGCAGCCTTAGGACTAGCGGGGTCGAGCAGTACTTC.

This chain uses TRBV10-3 with TRBJ2-7, with 9 bases aligning to TRBD2. The V and J ends lost 8 bases and 2 bases, in that order; junction bases with no gene match: 7. The CDR3 covers 14 residues. CDR1 and CDR2 (germline): ENHRY, SYGVKD. The DNA for the CDR3 is TGTGCCATCTCGGCGGGAGGGCTACCCTACGAGCAGTACTTC. Translation: CAISAGGLPYEQYF.

In this sample, this clonotype turned up many times. This rearrangement joins TRBV10-2 to TRBJ2-1; possibly TRBD1 for D (6 bases). The CDR3 is 13 residues long. CDR1 is WSHSY and CDR2 is SAAADI in the germline V gene. V dropped 0 bases and J dropped 8 bases, with 8 bases sitting between them. The CDR3 spells CASSESQGYEQFF. CDR3 coding DNA: TGCGCCAGCAGTGAGTCACAGGGCTATGAGCAGTTCTTC.

This clonotype has ten or more counts. The chain carries TRBV5-1 and TRBJ2-5, with TRBD1 matching over 8 bases. V trimming: 5 bases; J trimming: 4 bases; junction bases outside the gene matches: 7. CDR3 length equals 14 residues. CDR1 and CDR2 (germline): SGHRS, YFSETQ. The CDR3 protein is CASRATGDLETQYF. The CDR3 DNA follows: TGCGCCAGCAGGGCGACAGGGGATCTAGAGACCCAGTACTTC. The entire variable domain, with the rest obtained from reference TRBV5-1 and TRBJ2-5, is as follows: KAGVTQTPRYLIKTRGQQVTLSCSPISGHRSVSWYQQTPGQGLQFLFEYFSETQRNKGNFPGRFSGRQFSNSRSEMNVSTLELGDSALYLCASRATGDLETQYFGPGTRLLVL.

This clonotype has a handful of counts. The rearrangement uses TRBV20-1 and TRBJ2-7; no clear D gene. The germline V and J ends were trimmed by 6 bases and 7 bases, with 16 bases remaining between them. Germline loops: CDR1 DFQATT, CDR2 SNEGSKA (reference sequence). The CDR3 covers 12 residues. The CDR3 is CSAPVSGEEQYF. The CDR3 DNA is TGCAGTGCCCCGGTCTCTGGGGAAGAGCAGTACTTC.

The CDR3 DNA reads TGTGCCAGCAGCCCGGACGGACGGACCTACGAGCAGTACTTC. Amino acids: CASSPDGRTYEQYF. The chain employs TRBV7-9 and TRBJ2-7; D not resolved. V was pared by 5 bases and J by 2 bases, with 13 bases between. The CDR3 runs to 14 residues. Germline assignment: CDR1 SEHNR and CDR2 FQNEAQ (reference sequence).

The V gene is TRBV15, the J gene TRBJ2-7; D gene uncertain. The CDR3 has 13 residues. Trimming shortened V by 3 bases and J by 2 bases, and 8 bases separated the two germline ends. Germline loops: CDR1 LNHNV, CDR2 YYDKDF (reference sequence). DNA of the CDR3: TGTGCCACCAGCAGCCAAGGCACCTACGAGCAGTACTTC. This encodes CATSSQGTYEQYF.

The chain carries TRBV7-9 and TRBJ2-7, with 10 bases identical to TRBD1. This CDR3 contains 15 residues. The junction had 5 bases not matched to a gene; V was cut back by 5 bases and J by 1 base. Germline CDR1 SEHNR, CDR2 FQNEAQ (reference sequence). The CDR3 loop is CASSRRDRGSYEQYF. CDR3 coding DNA: TGTGCCAGCAGCCGGCGGGACAGGGGATCCTACGAGCAGTACTTC.

This clonotype was recorded only once. The chain is built from TRBV9 and TRBJ2-2, with TRBD1 matching over 7 bases. V was pared by 0 bases and J by 7 bases, with 3 bases of the junction left unmatched. Germline V gene sequence: CDR1 SGDLS, CDR2 YYNGEE. This CDR3 is 14 amino acids long. The CDR3 DNA follows: TGTGCCAGCAGCGTAGAGGGGGCTCACGGGGAGCTGTTTTTT. This sequence encodes CASSVEGAHGELFF.

This chain uses TRBV24-1 with TRBJ2-2; a possible D gene is TRBD1 (7 bases). The length of the CDR3 is 15 residues. The germline gives CDR1 KGHDR, CDR2 SFDVKD. The ends were cut back, 6 bases at V and 5 bases at J, with 15 bases in the middle. In DNA, the CDR3 is TGTGCCACCAGTTCTCAGGGGGGAGGAACCGGGGAGCTGTTTTTT. This translates into CATSSQGGGTGELFF.

This clonotype was picked up many times. This chain's CDR3 is CASSQMGSTEAFF. CDR3 DNA: TGCGCCAGCAGCCAAATGGGGAGCACTGAAGCTTTCTTT. The chain recombines TRBV4-3 with TRBJ1-1; D call uncertain. Trimming shortened V by 2 bases and J by 4 bases, and 8 bases separated the two germline ends. Germline V lookup: CDR1 LGHNA, CDR2 YSLEER. There are 13 residues in the CDR3.

As concerns this clonotype: A much larger clone is a single base away; this may be a read error. This CDR3 is CASSQDTSGVGEQLF. CDR3 sequence (DNA): TGCGCCAGCAGCCAGGATACTAGCGGGGTTGGTGAGCAGCTCTTC. The chain employs TRBV4-1 and TRBJ2-1; 10 bases align to TRBD2. The CDR3 is 15 amino acids. Per the germline V gene, CDR1 is MGHRA and CDR2 is YSYEKL.

The chain recombines TRBV20-1 with TRBJ2-7; 13 bases align to TRBD2. The V gene's germline CDR1 is DFQATT and CDR2 SNEGSKA (reference sequence). This CDR3 spans 15 amino acids. V lost 6 bases, J lost 3 bases, and 8 bases stayed unmatched. The CDR3 nucleotides are TGCAGTGCCCTCTTTACTAGCGGGGGGGTCTACGAGCAGTACTTC. Translation: CSALFTSGGVYEQYF.

The chain combines TRBV7-3 with TRBJ2-7; D not resolved. With 5 bases removed from V and 0 bases from J, the gap between germline ends came to 17 bases. CDR1 and CDR2 from the germline V gene are SGHTA and FQGTGA. This CDR3 region has 16 residues. The CDR3 sequence: CASSQSSGGSSYEQYF. CDR3 coding DNA: TGTGCCAGCAGCCAGTCCTCTGGCGGCAGCTCCTACGAGCAGTACTTC.

This chain connects TRBV7-8 to TRBJ2-1, with D uncertain. The CDR3 runs 17 residues. The V and J ends lost 1 base and 3 bases respectively, with 16 bases between them. CDR1 and CDR2 from the germline V gene are SGHVS and FQNEAQ. For the CDR3, the DNA is TGTGCCAGCAGCTTAGTAGAACCGCCCGGCGTCTACAATGAGCAGTTCTTC. Protein sequence: CASSLVEPPGVYNEQFF.

The chain carries TRBV20-1 and TRBJ2-3, with 9 nucleotides matching TRBD2. The junction had 7 bases not matched to a gene; V was cut back by 3 bases and J by 0 bases. CDR1 is DFQATT and CDR2 is SNEGSKA in the germline V gene (reference sequence). The CDR3 runs to 16 residues. The CDR3 spells CSASPIAGDSTDTQYF. The DNA for the CDR3 is TGCAGTGCTAGCCCCATAGCGGGGGACAGCACAGATACGCAGTATTTT.

This clonotype was detected many times. V gene TRBV6-5 combines with J gene TRBJ2-7, with no clear D. This CDR3 has 14 residues. Germline CDR1 reads MNHEY; CDR2 reads SVGAGI. Trimming cost V 8 bases and J 3 bases, with 17 bases left between them. CDR3: CASSPGDFYYEQYF. DNA for the CDR3: TGTGCCAGCTCCCCCGGTGACTTTTACTACGAGCAGTACTTC.

This chain uses TRBV5-7 with TRBJ1-2; tentative D call: TRBD1 (5 bases). TRBV5-7 is placed among ORFs of uncertain function. V lost 7 bases to trimming and J lost 4 bases, with 20 bases between them. CDR3 length equals 15 residues. DNA of the CDR3: TGTGCCAGCTTGGACCAGGGAGGGGCTAGCTATGGCTACACCTTC. Its translation is CASLDQGGASYGYTF.

The V and J genes are TRBV10-3 and TRBJ2-5, with D perhaps TRBD2 (6 bases). The CDR3 is 15 amino acids. CDR1 and CDR2 (germline): ENHRY, SYGVKD. Trimming cost V 0 bases and J 5 bases, with 13 bases left between them. In nucleotides, the CDR3 is TGTGCCATCAGTGAGTCGACTAGGCTAACGGAGACCCAGTACTTC. Encoded protein: CAISESTRLTETQYF.

This clonotype has just a few counts. This rearrangement joins TRBV7-9 to TRBJ2-5; 11 bases line up with TRBD1. The CDR3 extends over 18 amino acids. Trimming cost V 5 bases and J 2 bases; bases outside gene matches: 13. Germline loops: CDR1 SEHNR, CDR2 FQNEAQ (reference sequence). In nucleotides, the CDR3 is TGTGCCAGCAGCGGAGAGGACAGGGGGCGCGTGAGGCAAGAGACCCAGTACTTC. Translating gives CASSGEDRGRVRQETQYF.